This T cell receptor (beta chain) was found in a study of T cell changes during pregnancy in multiple sclerosis (dated by TCRdb to about 2019). In the study overall: The study examined how the T cell repertoire changed over the course of pregnancy in women with multiple sclerosis.

Library preparation employed the immunoSEQ multiplex PCR assay. Held by TCRdb, this immuneACCESS table contains in-frame sequences only and omits some clones. Under half of the omission traces to an unresolved V gene where checked; the cause of the rest is unknown. The sample table shows 57,000 or so clones, and about 90% are seen once. Almost 6.5% of the sample goes to the ten largest clones. Sequences MNHNS (CDR1) and SASEGT (CDR2) are obtained from the germline V gene. The CDR3 spans 17 residues, from the cysteine through the phenylalanine. The kept DNA is CDR3 alone, 51 bases in frame from the first base. From V the trimming removes 3 bases and from J it removes 6 bases, while the gene matches leave 9 bases of the junction unaccounted for. This clone appeared once. Its antigen specificity is not known. Base qualities were left out, and no much larger clone turns up one base away.

The chain joins TRBV6-1 to TRBJ1-5, and TRBD1 matches 12 of the central bases. Sequences were derived from peripheral blood, sampled in the third trimester of pregnancy. This receptor was obtained from a female donor in good health, enrolled as a control in a pregnancy study. The CDR3 region has the sequence CASSEGQGAVLTQPQHF. The nucleotide sequence is given as TGTGCCAGCAGTGAGGGACAGGGGGCAGTACTTACTCAGCCCCAGCATTTT.